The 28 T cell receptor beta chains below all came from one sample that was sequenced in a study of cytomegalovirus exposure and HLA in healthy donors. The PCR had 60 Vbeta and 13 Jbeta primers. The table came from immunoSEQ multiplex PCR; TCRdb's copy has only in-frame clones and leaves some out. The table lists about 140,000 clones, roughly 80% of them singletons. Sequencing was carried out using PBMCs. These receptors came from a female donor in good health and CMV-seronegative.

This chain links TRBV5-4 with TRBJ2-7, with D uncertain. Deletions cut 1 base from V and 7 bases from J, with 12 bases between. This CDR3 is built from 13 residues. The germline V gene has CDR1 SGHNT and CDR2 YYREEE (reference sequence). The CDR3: CASSLSLVREQYF. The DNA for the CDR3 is TGTGCCAGCAGCTTGAGCTTGGTGCGGGAGCAGTACTTC.

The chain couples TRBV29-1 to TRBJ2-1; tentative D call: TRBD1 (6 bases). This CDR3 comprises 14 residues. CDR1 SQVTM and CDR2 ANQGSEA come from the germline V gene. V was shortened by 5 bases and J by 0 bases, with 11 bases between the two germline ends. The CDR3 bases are TGCAGCGTTTCAGGGGCGAGCTCCTACAATGAGCAGTTCTTC. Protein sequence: CSVSGASSYNEQFF.

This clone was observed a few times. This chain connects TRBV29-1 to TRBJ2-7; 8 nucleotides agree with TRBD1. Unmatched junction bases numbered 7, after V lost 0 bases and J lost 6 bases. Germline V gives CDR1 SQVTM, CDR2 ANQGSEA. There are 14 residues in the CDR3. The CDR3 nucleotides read TGCAGCGTTGAAGAAGGGACAGGCGGATCCGAGCAGTACTTC. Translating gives CSVEEGTGGSEQYF.

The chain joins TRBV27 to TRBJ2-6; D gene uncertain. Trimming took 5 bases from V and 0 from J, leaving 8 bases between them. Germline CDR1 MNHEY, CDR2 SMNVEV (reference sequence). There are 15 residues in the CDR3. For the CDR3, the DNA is TGTGCCAGCAGTCTGGTGGCCTCTGGGGCCAACGTCCTGACTTTC. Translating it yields CASSLVASGANVLTF.

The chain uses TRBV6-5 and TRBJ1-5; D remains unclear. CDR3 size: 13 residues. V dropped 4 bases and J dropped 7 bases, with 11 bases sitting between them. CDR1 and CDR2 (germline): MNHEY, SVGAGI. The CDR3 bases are TGTGCCAGCAGTTTTAGAGAGGAACAGCCCCAGCATTTT. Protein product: CASSFREEQPQHF.

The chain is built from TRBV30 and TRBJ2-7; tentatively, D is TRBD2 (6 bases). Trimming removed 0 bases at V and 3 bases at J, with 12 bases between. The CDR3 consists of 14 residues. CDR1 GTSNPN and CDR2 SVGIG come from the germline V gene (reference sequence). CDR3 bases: TGTGCCTGGAGTGTTGGGGGGACTCTCTACGAGCAGTACTTC. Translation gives CAWSVGGTLYEQYF.

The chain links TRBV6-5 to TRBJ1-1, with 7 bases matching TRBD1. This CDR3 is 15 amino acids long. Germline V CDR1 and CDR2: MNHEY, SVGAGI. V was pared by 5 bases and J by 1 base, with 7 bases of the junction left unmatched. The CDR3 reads CASSRRQGQNTEAFF. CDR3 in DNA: TGTGCCAGCAGTCGAAGACAGGGACAGAACACTGAAGCTTTCTTT.

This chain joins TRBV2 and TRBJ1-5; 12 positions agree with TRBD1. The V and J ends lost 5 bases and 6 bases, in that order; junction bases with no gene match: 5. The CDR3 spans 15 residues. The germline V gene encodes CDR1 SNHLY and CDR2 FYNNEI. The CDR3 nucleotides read TGTGCCAGCAGTCTCGGGACAGGGGGCAGTCAGCCCCAGCATTTT. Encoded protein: CASSLGTGGSQPQHF. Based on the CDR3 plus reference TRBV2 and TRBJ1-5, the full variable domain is EPEVTQTPSHQVTQMGQEVILRCVPISNHLYFYWYRQILGQKVEFLVSFYNNEISEKSEIFDDQFSVERPDGSNFTLKIRSTKLEDSAMYFCASSLGTGGSQPQHFGDGTRLSIL.

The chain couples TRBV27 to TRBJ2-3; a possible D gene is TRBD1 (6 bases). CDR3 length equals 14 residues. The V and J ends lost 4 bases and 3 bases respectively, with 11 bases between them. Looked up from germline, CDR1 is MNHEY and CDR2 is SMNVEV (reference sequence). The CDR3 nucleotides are TGTGCCAGCAGTTCGGACAGCAGTACAGATACGCAGTATTTT. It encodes CASSSDSSTDTQYF.

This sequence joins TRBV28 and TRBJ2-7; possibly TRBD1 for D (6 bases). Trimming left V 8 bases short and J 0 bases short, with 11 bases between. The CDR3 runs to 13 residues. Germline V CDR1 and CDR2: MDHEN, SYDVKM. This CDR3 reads CASQGSPSYEQYF. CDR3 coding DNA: TGTGCCAGCCAGGGGAGTCCCTCCTACGAGCAGTACTTC.

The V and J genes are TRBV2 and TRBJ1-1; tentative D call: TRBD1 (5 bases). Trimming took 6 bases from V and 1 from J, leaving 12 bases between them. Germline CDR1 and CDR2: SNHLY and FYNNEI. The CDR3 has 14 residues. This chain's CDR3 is CASSPGLRNTEAFF. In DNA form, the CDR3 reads TGTGCCAGCAGCCCGGGACTCAGGAACACTGAAGCTTTCTTT. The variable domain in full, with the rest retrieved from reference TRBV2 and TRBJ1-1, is EPEVTQTPSHQVTQMGQEVILRCVPISNHLYFYWYRQILGQKVEFLVSFYNNEISEKSEIFDDQFSVERPDGSNFTLKIRSTKLEDSAMYFCASSPGLRNTEAFFGQGTRLTVV.

The CDR3 sequence is CATSGPRVNTEAFF. The CDR3 DNA follows: TGTGCCACCAGCGGACCCAGGGTGAACACTGAAGCTTTCTTT. The J gene is TRBJ1-1, the V gene TRBV15; the D gene is possibly TRBD1 (5 bases). Germline CDR1 reads LNHNV; CDR2 reads YYDKDF (reference sequence). V dropped 5 bases and J dropped 0 bases, with 10 bases sitting between them. CDR3 length equals 14 residues.

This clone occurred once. CDR3 DNA: TGTGCCAGCAGCCGGACAGTGACCTACGAGCAGTACTTC. Translated: CASSRTVTYEQYF. V is TRBV27 and J is TRBJ2-7, with D possibly being TRBD1 (6 bases). Between the trimmed V and J ends, which lost 6 bases and 2 bases, there was a span of 11 bases. This CDR3 is built from 13 residues. From germline, CDR1 is MNHEY and CDR2 SMNVEV (reference sequence).

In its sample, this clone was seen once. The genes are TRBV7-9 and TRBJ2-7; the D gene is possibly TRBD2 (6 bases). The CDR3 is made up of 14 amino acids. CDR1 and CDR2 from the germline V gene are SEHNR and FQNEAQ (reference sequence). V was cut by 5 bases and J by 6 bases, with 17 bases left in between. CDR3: CASSPRGILGEQYF. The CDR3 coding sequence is TGTGCCAGCAGCCCCCGGGGGATCCTCGGCGAGCAGTACTTC.

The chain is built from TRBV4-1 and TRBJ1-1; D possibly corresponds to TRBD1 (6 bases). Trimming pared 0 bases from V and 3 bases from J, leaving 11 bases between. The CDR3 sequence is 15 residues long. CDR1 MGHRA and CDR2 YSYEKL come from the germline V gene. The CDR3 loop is CASSQEPGVYTEAFF. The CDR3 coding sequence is TGCGCCAGCAGCCAAGAGCCAGGGGTCTACACTGAAGCTTTCTTT.

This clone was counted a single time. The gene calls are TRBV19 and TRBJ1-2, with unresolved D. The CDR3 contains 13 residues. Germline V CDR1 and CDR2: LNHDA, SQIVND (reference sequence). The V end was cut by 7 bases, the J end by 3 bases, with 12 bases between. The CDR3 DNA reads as TGTGCCAGTACAACTAGGGAAGACTATGGCTACACCTTC. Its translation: CASTTREDYGYTF.

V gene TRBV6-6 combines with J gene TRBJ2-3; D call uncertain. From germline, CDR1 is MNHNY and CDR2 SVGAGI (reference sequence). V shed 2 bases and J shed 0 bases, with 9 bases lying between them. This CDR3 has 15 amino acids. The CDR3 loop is CASSYTETSTDTQYF. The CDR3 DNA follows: TGTGCCAGCAGTTACACCGAGACTAGCACAGATACGCAGTATTTT.

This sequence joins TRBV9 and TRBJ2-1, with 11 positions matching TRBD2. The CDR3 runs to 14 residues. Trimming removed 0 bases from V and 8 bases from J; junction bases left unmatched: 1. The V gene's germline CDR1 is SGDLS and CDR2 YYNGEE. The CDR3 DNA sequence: TGTGCCAGCAGCGTAGTTAGCGGGAGGGATGAGCAGTTCTTC. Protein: CASSVVSGRDEQFF.

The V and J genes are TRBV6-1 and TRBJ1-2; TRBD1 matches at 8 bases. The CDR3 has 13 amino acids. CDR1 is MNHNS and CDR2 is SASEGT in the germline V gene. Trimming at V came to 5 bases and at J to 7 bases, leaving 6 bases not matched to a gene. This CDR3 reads CASSPDRVRGYTF. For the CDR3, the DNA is TGTGCCAGCAGTCCGGACAGGGTTCGTGGCTACACCTTC.

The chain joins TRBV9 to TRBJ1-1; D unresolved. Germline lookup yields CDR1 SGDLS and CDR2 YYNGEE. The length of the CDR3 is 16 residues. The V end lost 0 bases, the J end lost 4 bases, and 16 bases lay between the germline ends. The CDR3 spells CASSVEPSRSGTEAFF. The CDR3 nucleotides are TGTGCCAGCAGCGTAGAACCTTCAAGGTCAGGCACTGAAGCTTTCTTT.

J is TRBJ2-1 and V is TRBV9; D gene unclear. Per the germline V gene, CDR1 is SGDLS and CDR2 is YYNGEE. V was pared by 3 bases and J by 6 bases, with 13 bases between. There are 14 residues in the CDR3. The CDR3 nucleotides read TGTGCCAGCAGCGATACCGGGTCAGCCAATGAGCAGTTCTTC. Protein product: CASSDTGSANEQFF.

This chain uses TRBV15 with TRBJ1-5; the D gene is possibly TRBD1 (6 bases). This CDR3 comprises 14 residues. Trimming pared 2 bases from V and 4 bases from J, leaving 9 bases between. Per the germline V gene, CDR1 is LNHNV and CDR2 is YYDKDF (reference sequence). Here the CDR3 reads CATSRKDSNQPQHF. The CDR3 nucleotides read TGTGCCACCAGCAGAAAGGACAGTAATCAGCCCCAGCATTTT.

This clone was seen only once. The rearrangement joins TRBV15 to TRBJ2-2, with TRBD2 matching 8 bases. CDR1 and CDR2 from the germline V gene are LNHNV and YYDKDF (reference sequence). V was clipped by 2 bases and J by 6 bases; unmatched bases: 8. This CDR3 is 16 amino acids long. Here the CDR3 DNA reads TGTGCCACCAGCAGATCAGCGGGAGAGTTAGCCGGGGAGCTGTTTTTT. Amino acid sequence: CATSRSAGELAGELFF.

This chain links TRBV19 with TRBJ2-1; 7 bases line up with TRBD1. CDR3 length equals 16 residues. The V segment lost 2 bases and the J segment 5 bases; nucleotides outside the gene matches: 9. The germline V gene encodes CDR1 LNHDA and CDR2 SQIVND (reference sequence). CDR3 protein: CASSILRGGGHNEQFF. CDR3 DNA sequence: TGTGCCAGTAGTATACTCCGAGGGGGCGGGCACAATGAGCAGTTCTTC.

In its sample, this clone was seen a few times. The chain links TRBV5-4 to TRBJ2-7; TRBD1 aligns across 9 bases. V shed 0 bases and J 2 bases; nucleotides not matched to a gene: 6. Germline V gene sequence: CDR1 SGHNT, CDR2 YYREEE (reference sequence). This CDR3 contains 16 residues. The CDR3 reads CASSLVRTGDPYEQYF. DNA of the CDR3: TGTGCCAGCAGCTTGGTCCGGACAGGGGATCCCTACGAGCAGTACTTC.

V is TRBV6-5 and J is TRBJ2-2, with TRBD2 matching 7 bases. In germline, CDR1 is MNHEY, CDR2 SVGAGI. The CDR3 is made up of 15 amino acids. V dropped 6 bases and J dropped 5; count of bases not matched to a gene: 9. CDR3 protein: CASRVTSAGTGELFF. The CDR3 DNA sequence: TGTGCCAGCAGAGTTACCTCAGCGGGGACCGGGGAGCTGTTTTTT.

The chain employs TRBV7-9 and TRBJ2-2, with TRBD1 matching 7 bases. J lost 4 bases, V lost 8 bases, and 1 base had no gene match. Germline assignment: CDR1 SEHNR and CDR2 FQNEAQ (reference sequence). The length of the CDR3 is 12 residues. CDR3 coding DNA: TGTGCCAGCGGGACAGCCACCGGGGAGCTGTTTTTT. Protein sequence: CASGTATGELFF.

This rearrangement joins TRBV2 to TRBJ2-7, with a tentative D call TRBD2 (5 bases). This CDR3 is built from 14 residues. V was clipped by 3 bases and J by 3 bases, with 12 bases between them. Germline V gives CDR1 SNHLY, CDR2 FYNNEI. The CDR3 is CASSDSLGSYEQYF. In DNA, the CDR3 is TGTGCCAGCAGTGATTCGCTTGGGAGCTACGAGCAGTACTTC. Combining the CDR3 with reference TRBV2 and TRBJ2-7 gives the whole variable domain EPEVTQTPSHQVTQMGQEVILRCVPISNHLYFYWYRQILGQKVEFLVSFYNNEISEKSEIFDDQFSVERPDGSNFTLKIRSTKLEDSAMYFCASSDSLGSYEQYFGPGTRLTVT.